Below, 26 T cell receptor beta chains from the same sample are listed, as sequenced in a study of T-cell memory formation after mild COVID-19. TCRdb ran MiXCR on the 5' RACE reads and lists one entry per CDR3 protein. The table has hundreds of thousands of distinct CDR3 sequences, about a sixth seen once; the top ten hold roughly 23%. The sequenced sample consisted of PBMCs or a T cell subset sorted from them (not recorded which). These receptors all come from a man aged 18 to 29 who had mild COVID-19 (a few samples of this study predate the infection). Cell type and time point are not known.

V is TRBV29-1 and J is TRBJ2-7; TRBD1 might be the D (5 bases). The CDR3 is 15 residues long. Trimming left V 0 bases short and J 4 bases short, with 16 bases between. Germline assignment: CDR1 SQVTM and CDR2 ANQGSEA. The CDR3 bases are TGCAGCGTTGAAGATCGTCAGGGCGTGGAATACGAGCAGTACTTC. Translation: CSVEDRQGVEYEQYF.

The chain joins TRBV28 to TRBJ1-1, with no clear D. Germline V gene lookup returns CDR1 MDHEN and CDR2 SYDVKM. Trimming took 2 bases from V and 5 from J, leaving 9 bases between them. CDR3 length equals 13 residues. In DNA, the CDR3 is TGTGCCAGCAGTTTACCCTCCTTGACTGAAGCTTTCTTT. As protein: CASSLPSLTEAFF.

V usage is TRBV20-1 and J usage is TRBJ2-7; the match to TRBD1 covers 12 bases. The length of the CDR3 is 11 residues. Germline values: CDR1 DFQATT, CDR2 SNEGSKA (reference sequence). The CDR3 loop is CSAGDRGQIWV. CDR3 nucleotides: TGCAGTGCAGGGGACAGGGGGCAAATTTGGGTC.

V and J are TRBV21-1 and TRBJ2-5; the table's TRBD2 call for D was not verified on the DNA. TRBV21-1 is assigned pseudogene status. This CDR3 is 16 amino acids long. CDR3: CASSKEAVCGGETQYF. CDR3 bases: TGTGCCAGCAGCAAAGAAGCAGTATGTGGCGGGGAGACCCAGTACTTC.

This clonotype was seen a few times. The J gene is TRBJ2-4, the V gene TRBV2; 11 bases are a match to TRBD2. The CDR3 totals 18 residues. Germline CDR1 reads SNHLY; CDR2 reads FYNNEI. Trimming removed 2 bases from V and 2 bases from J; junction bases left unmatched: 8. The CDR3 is CASSERLSGGASKNIQYF. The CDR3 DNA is TGTGCCAGCAGTGAAAGACTTAGCGGGGGGGCCTCCAAAAACATTCAGTACTTC.

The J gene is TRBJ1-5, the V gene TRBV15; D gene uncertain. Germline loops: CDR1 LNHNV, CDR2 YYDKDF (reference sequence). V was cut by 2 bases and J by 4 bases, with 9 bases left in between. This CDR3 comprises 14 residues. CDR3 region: CATSRRNENQPQHF. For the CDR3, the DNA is TGTGCCACCAGCAGACGTAATGAAAATCAGCCCCAGCATTTT.

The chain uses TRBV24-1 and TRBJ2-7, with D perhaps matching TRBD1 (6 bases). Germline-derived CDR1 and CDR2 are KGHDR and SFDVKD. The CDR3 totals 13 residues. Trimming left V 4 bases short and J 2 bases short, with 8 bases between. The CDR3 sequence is CATSDTGTYEQYF. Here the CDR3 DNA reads TGTGCCACCAGTGACACAGGGACCTACGAGCAGTACTTC.

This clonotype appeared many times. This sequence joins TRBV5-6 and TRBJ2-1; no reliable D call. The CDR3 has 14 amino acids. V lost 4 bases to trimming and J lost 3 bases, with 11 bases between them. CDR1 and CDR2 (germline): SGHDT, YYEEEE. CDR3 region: CASSPSFLYNEQFF. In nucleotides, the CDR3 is TGTGCCAGCAGCCCCTCCTTCCTCTACAATGAGCAGTTCTTC.

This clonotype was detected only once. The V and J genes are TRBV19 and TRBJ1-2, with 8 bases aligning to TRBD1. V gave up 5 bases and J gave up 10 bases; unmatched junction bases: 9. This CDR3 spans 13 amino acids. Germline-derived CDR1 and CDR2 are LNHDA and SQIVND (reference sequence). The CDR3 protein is CASSRTGSYDYTF. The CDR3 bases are TGTGCCAGTAGTCGGACAGGGTCTTACGACTACACCTTC.

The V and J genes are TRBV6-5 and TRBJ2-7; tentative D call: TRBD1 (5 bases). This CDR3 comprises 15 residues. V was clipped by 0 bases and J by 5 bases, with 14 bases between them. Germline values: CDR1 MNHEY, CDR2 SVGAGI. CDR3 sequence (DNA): TGTGCCAGCAGTTACTCGGCAGGGTCAGGTCACGAGCAGTACTTC. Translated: CASSYSAGSGHEQYF.

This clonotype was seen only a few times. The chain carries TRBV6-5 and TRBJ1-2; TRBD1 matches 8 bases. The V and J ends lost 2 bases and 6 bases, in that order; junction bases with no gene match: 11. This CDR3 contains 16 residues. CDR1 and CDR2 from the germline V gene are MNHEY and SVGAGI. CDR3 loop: CASSYGQGAFRNGYTF. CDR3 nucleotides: TGTGCCAGCAGTTACGGGCAGGGGGCCTTCAGGAATGGCTACACCTTC.

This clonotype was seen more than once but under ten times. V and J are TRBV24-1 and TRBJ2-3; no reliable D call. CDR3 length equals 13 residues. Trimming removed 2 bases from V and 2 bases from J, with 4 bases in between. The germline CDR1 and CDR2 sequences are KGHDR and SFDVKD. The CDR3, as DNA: TGTGCCACCAGTGATTCTGCCACAGATACGCAGTATTTT. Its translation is CATSDSATDTQYF.

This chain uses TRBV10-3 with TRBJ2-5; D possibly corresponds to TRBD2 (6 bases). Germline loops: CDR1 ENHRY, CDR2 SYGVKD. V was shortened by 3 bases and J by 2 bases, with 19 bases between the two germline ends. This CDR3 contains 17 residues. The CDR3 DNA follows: TGTGCCATCAGTGACCCCACAGGACTAACTGGACAAGAGACCCAGTACTTC. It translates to CAISDPTGLTGQETQYF.

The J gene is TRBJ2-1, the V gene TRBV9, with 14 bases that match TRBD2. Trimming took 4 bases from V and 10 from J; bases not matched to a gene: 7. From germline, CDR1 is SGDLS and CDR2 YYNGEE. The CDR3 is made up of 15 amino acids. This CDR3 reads CASSPRLAGGYEQFF. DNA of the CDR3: TGTGCCAGCAGCCCCAGACTAGCGGGGGGGTACGAGCAGTTCTTC.

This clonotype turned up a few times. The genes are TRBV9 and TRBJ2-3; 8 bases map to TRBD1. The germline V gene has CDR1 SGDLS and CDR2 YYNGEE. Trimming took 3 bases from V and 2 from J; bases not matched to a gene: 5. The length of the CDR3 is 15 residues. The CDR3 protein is CASSATGVVTDTQYF. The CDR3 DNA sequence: TGTGCCAGCAGCGCGACAGGGGTAGTCACAGATACGCAGTATTTT.

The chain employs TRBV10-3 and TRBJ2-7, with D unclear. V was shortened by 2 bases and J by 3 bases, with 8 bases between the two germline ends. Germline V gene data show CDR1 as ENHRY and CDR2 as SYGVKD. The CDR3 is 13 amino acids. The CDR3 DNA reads TGTGCCATCAGTGAGAAGGTGCTCTACGAGCAGTACGTC. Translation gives CAISEKVLYEQYV.

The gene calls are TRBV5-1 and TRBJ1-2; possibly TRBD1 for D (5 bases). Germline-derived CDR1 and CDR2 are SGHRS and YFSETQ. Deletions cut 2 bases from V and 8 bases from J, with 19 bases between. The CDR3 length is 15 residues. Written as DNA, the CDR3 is TGCGCCAGCAGCTTCGGTTTGCAGGGCCCAGAAGGCTACACCTTC. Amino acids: CASSFGLQGPEGYTF.

CDR3 residues: CASSVSSGVTDTQYF. CDR3 sequence (DNA): TGTGCCAGCAGCGTGAGTAGCGGGGTGACAGATACGCAGTATTTT. The V call is TRBV7-9, the J call TRBJ2-3; TRBD2 matches 8 bases. Germline values: CDR1 SEHNR, CDR2 FQNEAQ (reference sequence). V lost 5 bases, J lost 3 bases, and 7 bases stayed unmatched. The CDR3 spans 15 residues.

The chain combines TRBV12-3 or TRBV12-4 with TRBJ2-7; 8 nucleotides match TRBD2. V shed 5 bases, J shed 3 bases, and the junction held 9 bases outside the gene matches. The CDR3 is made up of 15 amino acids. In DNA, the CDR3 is TGTGCCAGCAGTGACCGCCGGGGGGGGGTCTACGAGCAGTACTTC. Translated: CASSDRRGGVYEQYF.

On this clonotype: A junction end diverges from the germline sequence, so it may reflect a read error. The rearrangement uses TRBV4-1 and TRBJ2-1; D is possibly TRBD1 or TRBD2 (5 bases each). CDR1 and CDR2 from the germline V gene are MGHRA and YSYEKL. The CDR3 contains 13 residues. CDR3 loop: CDSSQVGENEQFF. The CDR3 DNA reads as TGCGACAGCAGCCAAGTGGGGGAGAATGAGCAGTTCTTC.

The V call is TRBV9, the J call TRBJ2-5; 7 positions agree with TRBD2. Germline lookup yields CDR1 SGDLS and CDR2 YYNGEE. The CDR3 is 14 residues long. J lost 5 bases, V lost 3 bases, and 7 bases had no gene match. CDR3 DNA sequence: TGTGCCAGCAGCGACGGGGGGACGTATGAGACCCAGTACTTC. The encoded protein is CASSDGGTYETQYF. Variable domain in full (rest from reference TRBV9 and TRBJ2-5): DSGVTQTPKHLITATGQRVTLRCSPRSGDLSVYWYQQSLDQGLQFLIQYYNGEERAKGNILERFSAQQFPDLHSELNLSSLELGDSALYFCASSDGGTYETQYFGPGTRLLVL.

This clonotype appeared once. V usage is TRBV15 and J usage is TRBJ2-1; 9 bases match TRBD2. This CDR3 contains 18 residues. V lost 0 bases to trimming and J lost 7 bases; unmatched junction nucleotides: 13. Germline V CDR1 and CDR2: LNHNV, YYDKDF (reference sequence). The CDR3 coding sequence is TGTGCCACCAGCAGAGATAGACGCGGGGGGGCCGGGAAAAATGAGCAGTTCTTC. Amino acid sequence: CATSRDRRGGAGKNEQFF.

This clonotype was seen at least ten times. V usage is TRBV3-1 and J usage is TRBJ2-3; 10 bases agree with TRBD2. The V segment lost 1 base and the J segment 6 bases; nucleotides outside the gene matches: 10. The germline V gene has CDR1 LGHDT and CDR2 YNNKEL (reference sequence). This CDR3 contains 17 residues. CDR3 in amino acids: CASSQVLELAGLDTQYF. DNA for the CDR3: TGTGCCAGCAGCCAAGTGCTTGAACTAGCGGGGCTCGATACGCAGTATTTT.

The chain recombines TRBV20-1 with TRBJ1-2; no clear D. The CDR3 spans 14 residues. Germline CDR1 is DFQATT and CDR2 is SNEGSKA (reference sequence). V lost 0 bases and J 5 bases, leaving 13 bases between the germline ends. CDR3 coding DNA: TGCAGTGCTAGAGATGGAGGATATGATTATGGCTACACCTTC. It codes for CSARDGGYDYGYTF.

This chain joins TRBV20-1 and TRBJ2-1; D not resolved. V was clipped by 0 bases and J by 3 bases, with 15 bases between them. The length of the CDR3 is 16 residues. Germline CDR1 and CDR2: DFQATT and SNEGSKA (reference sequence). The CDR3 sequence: CSARDLPFLGYNEQFF. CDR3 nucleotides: TGCAGTGCTAGAGACCTTCCTTTTCTGGGCTACAATGAGCAGTTCTTC.

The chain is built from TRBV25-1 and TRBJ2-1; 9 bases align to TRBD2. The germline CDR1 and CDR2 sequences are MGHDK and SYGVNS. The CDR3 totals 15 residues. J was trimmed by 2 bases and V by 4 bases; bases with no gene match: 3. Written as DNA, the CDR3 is TGTGCCAGCAGTGGCAGACTAGCGGCCTACAATGAGCAGTTCTTC. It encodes CASSGRLAAYNEQFF.